A selection of T cell receptor beta chains follows, all from one sample in a study of CD8+ T cells in alopecia areata. Using immunoSEQ multiplex PCR, the repertoire was profiled, and TCRdb retains in-frame clones only, with some absent. The sample lists approximately 140,000 clones, 80% to 90% occurring once. The specimen was CD8+ T cells sorted from blood, collected at week 4, from a patient treated with tofacitinib. Every receptor here comes from a human donor with alopecia areata. Each CDR3 is given without its conserved first and last residue. A row's size may be missing; if present it is once, few, many or a size class.

TRBJ2-2 NA TRBV29-1 SVEESSGELF
TRBJ2-1 NA TRBV29-1 SVELAGGTYNEQF
TRBJ1-2 NA TRBV7-9 ASSLNGPGYT
TRBJ2-2 NA TRBV7-9 ASSFQGDTGELF
TRBJ2-7 few TRBV4-3 ASSQDENGTYEQY
TRBJ2-7 NA TRBV7-9 ASSLGGHPNGEQY
TRBJ2-7 NA TRBV7-2 ASSTTGWEQY
TRBJ1-2 NA TRBV2 ASIGSNYGYT
TRBJ2-7 NA TRBV7-2 ASSLGPEYEQY
TRBJ2-1 NA TRBV5-1 ASSWDNEQF
TRBJ1-1 NA TRBV6-5 ASSAGRTEAF
TRBJ2-3 NA TRBV5-1 ASSMTGGADSTDTQY
TRBJ2-3 NA TRBV11-3 ASSTRTSGGGDTQY
TRBJ1-2 NA TRBV4-1 ASSQVASGNYGYT
TRBJ2-2 NA TRBV6-5 AVSGRYTGELF
TRBJ1-1 NA TRBV7-9 ASSAPLAGPADTEAF
NA NA TRBV4-3 ASSQDSGFYEQY
TRBJ1-6 NA TRBV4-1 ASSRADGNSPLH
TRBJ2-7 NA TRBV30 ACSGTVTYEQY
TRBJ2-5 NA TRBV27 ASSSPWGETQY
TRBJ1-1 NA TRBV28 ASSVVNTEAF
TRBJ1-3 few TRBV28 ARIQGPSISGNTIY
TRBJ2-7 NA TRBV7-9 ASSSGREQY
TRBJ2-7 NA TRBV2 ASSAGGAGVYEQY
TRBJ2-7 NA TRBV11-1 ASSPRTGGFTEQY
TRBJ2-2 NA TRBV27 ASSIHTGELF
TRBJ2-6 NA TRBV19 ASSPWAGTGANVLT
TRBJ2-7 once TRBV6-5 ASSYGRGPTYEQY
TRBJ2-7 NA TRBV19 ASSSILSSEQY
TRBJ2-3 NA TRBV7-8 ASSLEGLEDTQY
TRBJ1-2 NA TRBV15 ATSRDLGRGDGYT
TRBJ2-7 NA TRBV5-4 ASATSPTGEQY
TRBJ2-7 NA TRBV7-9 ASSLGGSTYEQY